These 16 T cell receptor beta chains were all obtained from the same sample, sequenced in a study of prognosis after radiotherapy for stage I lung cancer. From genomic DNA, two-round multiplex PCR was used to amplify TCR beta CDR3. The first PCR round targeted every TRBV and TRBJ gene with specific primers. TCRdb recomputed calls from the multiplex PCR reads with MiXCR, one row per CDR3 protein. The sample contains about 24,000 distinct CDR3 sequences, 30% to 45% of which appear only once. The specimen comprised PBMCs, sampled before or after stereotactic body radiation therapy (not recorded which). The receptors stem from a donor aged 50 or older with non-small cell lung cancer.

This clonotype showed up many times. J is TRBJ2-3 and V is TRBV19; D perhaps matches TRBD1 (6 bases). Germline V gene sequence: CDR1 LNHDA, CDR2 SQIVND (reference sequence). Trimming took off 4 bases at V and 12 bases at J, with 11 bases between the two ends. This CDR3 has 11 residues. The CDR3 nucleotides are TGTGCCAGTAGTACTCTACAGGGTCAGTATTTT. Amino acid sequence: CASSTLQGQYF.

This clonotype was recorded many times. The chain combines TRBV11-2 with TRBJ2-7; 10 bases line up with TRBD2. This CDR3 region has 17 residues. Looked up from germline, CDR1 is SGHAT and CDR2 is FQNNGV. The trim removed 3 bases at V and 3 bases at J, leaving 11 bases unmatched. The CDR3 is CASSFGTSVSLDYEQYF. The CDR3 region has the DNA TGTGCCAGCAGCTTCGGGACTAGCGTATCTCTGGACTACGAGCAGTACTTC.

Remarks on this clonotype: Given a much more abundant clone one base away, this may be a read error. The V gene is TRBV4-1, the J gene TRBJ2-3, with D possibly matching TRBD2 (6 bases). Germline V CDR1 and CDR2: MGHRA, YSYEKL. The length of the CDR3 is 14 residues. This chain's CDR3 is CVSSRESSTDTQYF. As DNA, the CDR3 is TGCGTCTCAAGTCGGGAGAGTAGCACAGATACGCAGTATTTT.

This clonotype was recorded at least ten times. The chain is built from TRBV20-1 and TRBJ2-3; 10 bases map to TRBD2. The V segment lost 3 bases and the J segment 6 bases; nucleotides outside the gene matches: 3. CDR1 is DFQATT, CDR2 SNEGSKA, per germline (reference sequence). This CDR3 has 13 amino acids. CDR3 sequence (DNA): TGCAGTGCTAGGGGACTAGCGCGGGATACGCAGTATTTT. As protein: CSARGLARDTQYF.

This clonotype showed up many times. This chain uses TRBV12-5 with TRBJ2-7; 8 bases are a match to TRBD2. Germline CDR1 reads LGHNT; CDR2 reads FRNRAP. The CDR3 has 12 amino acids. The V and J ends lost 7 bases and 6 bases, in that order; junction bases with no gene match: 5. The CDR3 reads CASAHGGVEQYF. CDR3 sequence (DNA): TGTGCTAGTGCCCACGGGGGGGTCGAGCAGTACTTC.

This clonotype occurred many times. This chain joins TRBV5-1 and TRBJ2-2; 11 bases fit TRBD2. Per germline, CDR1 SGHRS and CDR2 YFSETQ. Trimming cost V 4 bases and J 1 base; bases outside gene matches: 3. This CDR3 has 16 residues. The CDR3 loop reads CASSTGTSGNTGELFF. CDR3 coding DNA: TGCGCCAGCAGCACCGGGACTAGCGGGAACACCGGGGAGCTGTTTTTT.

As regards this clonotype: This likely reflects a read error, since a far larger clone is one base away. The rearrangement uses TRBV6-1 and TRBJ2-7; TRBD1 aligns across 9 bases. CDR3 length: 14 residues. CDR1 is MNHNS and CDR2 is SASEGT in the germline V gene. The DNA of the CDR3 is TGTGCCAGCAGATACCCAGGACAGGGGTACGAGCATTACTTC. Translation: CASRYPGQGYEHYF.

This clonotype came up many times. V gene TRBV19 combines with J gene TRBJ1-2, with 9 positions matching TRBD1. The CDR3 covers 13 residues. V shed 6 bases and J 6 bases; nucleotides not matched to a gene: 5. The germline V gene has CDR1 LNHDA and CDR2 SQIVND (reference sequence). CDR3 DNA: TGTGCCAGTAGGACCGGGACAGGGAATGGCTACACCTTC. Its translation is CASRTGTGNGYTF.

For this clonotype: The likely explanation is a read error, given a far larger clone one base away. The chain carries TRBV28 and TRBJ2-7; 8 nucleotides line up with TRBD2. This CDR3 comprises 15 residues. With V trimmed by 6 bases and J by 7 bases, 14 bases remained unmatched. Germline CDR1 MDHEN, CDR2 SYDVKM. The DNA of the CDR3 is TGTGCCAGCAGCTCGTATAGCGGGATGGGGGATGAGCAGTACTTC. Its translation is CASSSYSGMGDEQYF.

This clonotype was recorded many times. The chain has TRBV27 and TRBJ2-4, with TRBD1 identical over 9 bases. J lost 1 base, V lost 4 bases, and 5 bases had no gene match. The CDR3 spans 16 residues. CDR1 is MNHEY and CDR2 is SMNVEV in the germline V gene (reference sequence). The CDR3 bases are TGTGCCAGCAGTTCACAGGGGGCAGGTGCCAAAAACATTCAGTACTTC. This encodes CASSSQGAGAKNIQYF.

This clonotype was counted many times. V is TRBV12-3 or TRBV12-4 and J is TRBJ2-3, with TRBD2 identical over 14 bases. V shed 5 bases and J 3 bases; nucleotides not matched to a gene: 13. This CDR3 comprises 19 residues. The CDR3 DNA sequence: TGTGCCAGCAGTCCGCCCCCCGGGACTAGCGGGAGTACGACAGATACGCAGTATTTT. Amino acid sequence: CASSPPPGTSGSTTDTQYF.

CDR3 nucleotides: TGTGCCAGCAGTTACGGACTAGCGGGAGGCACAGATACGCAGTATTTT. Translating it yields CASSYGLAGGTDTQYF. This chain uses TRBV6-5 with TRBJ2-3, with TRBD2 matching over 13 bases. The CDR3 has 16 residues. With 2 bases clipped from V and 1 base from J, the junction kept 0 bases outside the gene matches. In germline, CDR1 is MNHEY, CDR2 SVGAGI.

This clonotype was observed many times. This sequence joins TRBV27 and TRBJ2-3; no clear D. The germline V gene encodes CDR1 MNHEY and CDR2 SMNVEV (reference sequence). Trimming took 7 bases from V and 5 from J, leaving 7 bases between them. CDR3 length equals 11 residues. DNA of the CDR3: TGTGCCAGCATACGTGGAGATACGCAGTATTTT. It yields the protein CASIRGDTQYF.

The chain joins TRBV6-5 to TRBJ2-7, with TRBD2 as a possible D gene (5 bases). The CDR3 consists of 13 residues. Trimming left V 3 bases short and J 5 bases short, with 11 bases between. Germline V gives CDR1 MNHEY, CDR2 SVGAGI. CDR3 DNA: TGTGCCAGCAGTTATACGGGATCCCACGAGCAGTACTTC. Translation gives CASSYTGSHEQYF.

The chain has TRBV10-1 and TRBJ2-1; 10 positions match TRBD1. In germline, CDR1 is WNHNN, CDR2 SYGVQD (reference sequence). This CDR3 has 16 amino acids. Trimming cost V 3 bases and J 10 bases; bases outside gene matches: 12. As DNA, the CDR3 is TGCGCCAGCAGTGACACTCCGGGACAGGGGAGTGAGGAGCAGTTCTTC. Its protein product is CASSDTPGQGSEEQFF.

This chain connects TRBV12-3 or TRBV12-4 to TRBJ1-4; 7 bases are a match to TRBD1. The CDR3 extends over 15 amino acids. The V gene end was trimmed by 6 bases and the J gene end by 8 bases; junction bases not matched to a gene: 12. The CDR3 DNA reads as TGTGCCAGCAGCTTCGACATGGGGGACAGAGAAAAACTGTTTTTT. Amino acid sequence: CASSFDMGDREKLFF.